The 12 T cell receptor beta chains below come from one sample, sequenced in a study of shared clonotypes between healthy human individuals. Here immunoSEQ multiplex PCR was the method, and the copy in TCRdb shows in-frame clones only, minus some. The sample consists of some 500,000 clones, 96% of them appearing once. The sequenced sample was naive CD4+ T cells sorted from blood. The subset was: CD45RA+ positively selected. These receptors were taken from a woman aged 25 to 39 in good health.

Here the CDR3 DNA reads TGTGCCATCAGCCCTAGCGGGAGTCGGTACGAGCAGTACTTC. The encoded protein is CAISPSGSRYEQYF. The chain joins TRBV10-3 to TRBJ2-5; 10 nucleotides agree with TRBD2. The better agreement between TRBJ2-7 and the DNA end casts doubt on the J call. The CDR3 covers 14 residues. The germline CDR1 and CDR2 sequences are ENHRY and SYGVKD.

Here the CDR3 reads CASGLVRGTSGRPYNEQFF. In nucleotides, the CDR3 is TGTGCTAGTGGTTTGGTAAGAGGGACTAGCGGGAGACCGTACAATGAGCAGTTCTTC. The rearrangement links TRBV12-5 to TRBJ2-1; 14 nucleotides match TRBD2. This CDR3 comprises 19 residues. The V gene end was trimmed by 0 bases and the J gene end by 4 bases; junction bases not matched to a gene: 8. Germline V gives CDR1 LGHNT, CDR2 FRNRAP.

This chain links TRBV7-8 with TRBJ2-1, with 11 bases lining up with TRBD2. With V trimmed by 6 bases and J by 4 bases, 5 bases remained unmatched. CDR3 size: 15 residues. Per germline, CDR1 SGHVS and CDR2 FQNEAQ. CDR3 nucleotides: TGTGCCAGCAGTCAGACTAGCGGGAAATACAATGAGCAGTTCTTC. Its protein is CASSQTSGKYNEQFF. Filled out from reference TRBV7-8 and TRBJ2-1, the complete variable domain reads GAGVSQSPRYKVAKRGQDVALRCDPISGHVSLFWYQQALGQGPEFLTYFQNEAQLDKSGLPSDRFFAERPEGSVSTLKIQRTQQEDSAVYLCASSQTSGKYNEQFFGPGTRLTVL.

The gene calls are TRBV28 and TRBJ2-7; 10 nucleotides align to TRBD1. CDR3 length equals 14 residues. The germline gives CDR1 MDHEN, CDR2 SYDVKM. As DNA, the CDR3 is TGTGCGACACGTCGGGACAGGGGCTCCTACGAGCAGTACTTC. Its protein product is CATRRDRGSYEQYF.

The chain couples TRBV6-4 to TRBJ2-1, with D perhaps TRBD2 (6 bases). V was trimmed by 4 bases and J by 4 bases, leaving 14 bases between them. This CDR3 has 15 amino acids. Germline V gene lookup returns CDR1 MRHNA and CDR2 SNTAGT. The CDR3 protein is CASSVEGELYNEQFF. The CDR3 DNA reads TGTGCCAGCAGTGTGGAGGGAGAACTTTACAATGAGCAGTTCTTC.

The chain recombines TRBV5-3 with TRBJ2-2; D unclear. TRBV5-3 is assigned to the ORF class and has an uncertain function. The ends were cut back, 1 base at V and 0 bases at J, with 7 bases in the middle. CDR3 length: 15 amino acids. Here the CDR3 DNA reads TGTGCCAGAAGCTTGTCCGTTCCGAACACCGGGGAGCTGTTTTTT. Its translation: CARSLSVPNTGELFF.

CDR3 residues: CASRPETALNTGELFF. The CDR3 nucleotides read TGTGCCAGCAGACCTGAGACAGCCCTGAACACCGGGGAGCTGTTTTTT. The chain is built from TRBV2 and TRBJ2-2; D perhaps matches TRBD1 (5 bases). The germline V and J ends were trimmed by 6 bases and 1 base, with 15 bases remaining between them. The CDR3 totals 16 residues. CDR1 is SNHLY, CDR2 FYNNEI, per germline.

This rearrangement joins TRBV28 to TRBJ2-7; 7 positions agree with TRBD2. Looked up from germline, CDR1 is MDHEN and CDR2 is SYDVKM. The CDR3 has 12 amino acids. Unmatched junction bases numbered 6, after V lost 8 bases and J lost 5 bases. The CDR3 nucleotides read TGTGCCAGCGAGCGGGATCTCAACGAGCAGTACTTC. Translating gives CASERDLNEQYF.

The chain couples TRBV11-1 to TRBJ2-5; D is ambiguous. The J call is in doubt because the DNA end fits TRBJ2-7 better. This CDR3 comprises 11 residues. Per germline, CDR1 SGHAT and CDR2 FQDESV (reference sequence). The CDR3 protein is CASSQTHEQYF. The CDR3 DNA reads TGTGCCAGCAGCCAAACGCACGAGCAGTACTTC.

CDR3 residues: CASSSTGAFVGEAFF. DNA of the CDR3: TGTGCCAGCAGTTCGACAGGGGCGTTTGTGGGGGAAGCTTTCTTT. The chain combines TRBV28 with TRBJ1-1, with 8 bases identical to TRBD1. CDR1 is MDHEN, CDR2 SYDVKM, per germline. J was trimmed by 8 bases and V by 4 bases; bases with no gene match: 12. This CDR3 has 15 amino acids.

V is TRBV18 and J is TRBJ1-2; 7 bases match TRBD1. J lost 12 bases, V lost 2 bases, and 9 bases had no gene match. The CDR3 contains 13 residues. CDR1 is KGHSH and CDR2 is LQKENI in the germline V gene. The CDR3 nucleotides read TGTGCCAGCTCACCATCATACCGGGACAGAGACACCTTC. Translation: CASSPSYRDRDTF.

J is TRBJ1-5 and V is TRBV5-1; D is ambiguous. CDR3 length: 14 residues. V was clipped by 4 bases and J by 5 bases, with 13 bases between them. CDR1 and CDR2 (germline): SGHRS, YFSETQ. CDR3 loop: CASSDLKSDQPQHF. The CDR3 coding sequence is TGCGCCAGCAGCGACCTTAAGTCCGATCAGCCCCAGCATTTT.